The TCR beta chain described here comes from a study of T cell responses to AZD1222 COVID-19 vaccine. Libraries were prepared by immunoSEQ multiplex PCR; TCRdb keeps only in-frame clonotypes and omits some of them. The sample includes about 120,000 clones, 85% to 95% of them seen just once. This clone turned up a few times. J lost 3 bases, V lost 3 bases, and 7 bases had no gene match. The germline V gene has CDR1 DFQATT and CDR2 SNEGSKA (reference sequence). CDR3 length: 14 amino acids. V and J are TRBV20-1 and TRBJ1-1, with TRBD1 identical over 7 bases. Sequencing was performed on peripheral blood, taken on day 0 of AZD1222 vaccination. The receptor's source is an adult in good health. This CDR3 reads CSASWQQGYTEAFF. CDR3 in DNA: TGCAGTGCTAGTTGGCAACAGGGGTACACTGAAGCTTTCTTT.